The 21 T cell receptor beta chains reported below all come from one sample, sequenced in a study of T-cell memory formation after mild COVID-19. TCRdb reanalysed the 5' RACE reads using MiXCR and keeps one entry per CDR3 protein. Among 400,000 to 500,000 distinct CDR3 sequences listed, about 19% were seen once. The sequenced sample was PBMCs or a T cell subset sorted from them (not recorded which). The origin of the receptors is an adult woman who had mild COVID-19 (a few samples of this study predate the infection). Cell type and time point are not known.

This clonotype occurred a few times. The CDR3 is CASSLRQGVETQYF. DNA for the CDR3: TGTGCCAGCAGTTTAAGACAGGGGGTAGAGACCCAGTACTTC. The J gene is TRBJ2-5, the V gene TRBV12-3 or TRBV12-4; 9 nucleotides agree with TRBD1. V trimming: 2 bases; J trimming: 4 bases; junction bases outside the gene matches: 2. CDR3 size: 14 residues.

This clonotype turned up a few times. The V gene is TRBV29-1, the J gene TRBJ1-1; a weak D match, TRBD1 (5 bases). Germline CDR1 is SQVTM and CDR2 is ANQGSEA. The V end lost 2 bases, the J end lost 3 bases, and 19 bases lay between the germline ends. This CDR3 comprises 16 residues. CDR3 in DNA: TGCAGCGTTGAATTTGAAGCGGCGCAAGGGGACACTGAAGCTTTCTTT. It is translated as CSVEFEAAQGDTEAFF.

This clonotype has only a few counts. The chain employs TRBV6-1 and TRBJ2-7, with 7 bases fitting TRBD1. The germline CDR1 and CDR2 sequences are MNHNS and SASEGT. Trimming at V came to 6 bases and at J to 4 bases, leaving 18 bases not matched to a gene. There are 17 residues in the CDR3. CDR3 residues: CASRKSFVTGSGYEQYF. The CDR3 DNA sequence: TGTGCCAGCAGAAAATCCTTTGTGACAGGGAGTGGATACGAGCAGTACTTC.

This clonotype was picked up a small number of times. CDR3 loop: CSAIGGGSYNEQFF. CDR3 in DNA: TGCAGTGCTATAGGCGGAGGCTCCTACAATGAGCAGTTCTTC. This chain joins TRBV20-1 and TRBJ2-1; D is perhaps TRBD2 (5 bases). Germline CDR1 DFQATT, CDR2 SNEGSKA (reference sequence). The CDR3 spans 14 residues. Trimming cost V 4 bases and J 0 bases, with 10 bases left between them.

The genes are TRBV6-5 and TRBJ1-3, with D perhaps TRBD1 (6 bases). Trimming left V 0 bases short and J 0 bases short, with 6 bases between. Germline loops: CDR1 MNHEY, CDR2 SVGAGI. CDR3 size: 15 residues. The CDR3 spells CASSYSTGSGNTIYF. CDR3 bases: TGTGCCAGCAGTTACTCGACAGGCTCTGGAAACACCATATATTTT.

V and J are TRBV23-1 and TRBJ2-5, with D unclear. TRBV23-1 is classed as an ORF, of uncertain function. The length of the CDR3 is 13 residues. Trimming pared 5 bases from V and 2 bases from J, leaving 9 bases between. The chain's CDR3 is CASSTAEQETQYF. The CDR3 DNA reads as TGCGCCAGCAGTACGGCAGAGCAAGAGACCCAGTACTTC.

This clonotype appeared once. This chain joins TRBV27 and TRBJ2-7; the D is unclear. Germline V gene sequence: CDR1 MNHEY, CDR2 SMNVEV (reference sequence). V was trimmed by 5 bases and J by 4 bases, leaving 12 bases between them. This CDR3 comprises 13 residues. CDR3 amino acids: CASSQSPVYEQYF. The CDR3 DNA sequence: TGTGCCAGCAGTCAATCCCCTGTATACGAGCAGTACTTC.

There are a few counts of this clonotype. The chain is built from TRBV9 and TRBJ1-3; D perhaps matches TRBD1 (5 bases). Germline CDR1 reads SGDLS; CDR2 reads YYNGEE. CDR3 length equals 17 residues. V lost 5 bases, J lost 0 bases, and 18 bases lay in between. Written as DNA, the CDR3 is TGTGCCAGCAGGGACTGGGGACCGTATATCTCTGGAAACACCATATATTTT. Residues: CASRDWGPYISGNTIYF.

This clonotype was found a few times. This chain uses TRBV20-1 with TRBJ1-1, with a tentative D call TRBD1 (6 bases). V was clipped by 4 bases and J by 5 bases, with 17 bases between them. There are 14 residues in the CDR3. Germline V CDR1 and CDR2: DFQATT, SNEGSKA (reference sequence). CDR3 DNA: TGCAGTGCTACGGCGGGGGGGGCTTGGACTGAAGCTTTCTTT. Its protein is CSATAGGAWTEAFF.

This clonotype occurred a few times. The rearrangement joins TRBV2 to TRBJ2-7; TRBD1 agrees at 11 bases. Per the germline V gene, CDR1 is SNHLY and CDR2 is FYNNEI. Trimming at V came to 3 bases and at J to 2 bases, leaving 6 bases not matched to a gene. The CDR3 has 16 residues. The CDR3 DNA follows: TGTGCCAGCAGTGAGCCGCCGGGACAGGGGGCCTACGAGCAGTACTTC. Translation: CASSEPPGQGAYEQYF.

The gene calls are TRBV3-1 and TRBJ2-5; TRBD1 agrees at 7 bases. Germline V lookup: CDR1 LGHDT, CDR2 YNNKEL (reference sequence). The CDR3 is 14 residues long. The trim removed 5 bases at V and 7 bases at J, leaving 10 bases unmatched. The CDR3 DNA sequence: TGTGCCAGCAGCGACAGTCCAGGGGGAGCGACCCAGTACTTC. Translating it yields CASSDSPGGATQYF.

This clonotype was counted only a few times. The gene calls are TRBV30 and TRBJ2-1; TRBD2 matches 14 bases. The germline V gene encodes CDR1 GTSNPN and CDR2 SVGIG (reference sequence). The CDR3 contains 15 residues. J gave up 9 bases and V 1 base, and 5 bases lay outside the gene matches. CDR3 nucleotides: TGTGCCTGGAGTGCGACTAGCGGGGGGGCCAGTGAGCAGTTCTTC. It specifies CAWSATSGGASEQFF.

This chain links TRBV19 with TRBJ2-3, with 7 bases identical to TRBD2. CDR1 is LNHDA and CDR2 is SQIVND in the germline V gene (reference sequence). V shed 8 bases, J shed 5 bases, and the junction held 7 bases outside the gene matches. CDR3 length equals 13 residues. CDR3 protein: CASSSGGIDTQYF. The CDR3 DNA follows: TGTGCCAGTTCTAGCGGAGGGATAGATACGCAGTATTTT.

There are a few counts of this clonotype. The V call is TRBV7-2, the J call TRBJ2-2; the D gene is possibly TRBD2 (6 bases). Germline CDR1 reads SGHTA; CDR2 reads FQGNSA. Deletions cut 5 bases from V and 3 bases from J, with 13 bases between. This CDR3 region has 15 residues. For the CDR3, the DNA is TGTGCCAGCAGCCGGGGACTTATAGACACCGGGGAGCTGTTTTTT. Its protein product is CASSRGLIDTGELFF.

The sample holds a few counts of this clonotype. In DNA form, the CDR3 reads TGTGCCAGCAGCTTCGGAGGGGGGGCGATAGAGACCCAGTACTTC. The encoded protein is CASSFGGGAIETQYF. V usage is TRBV5-8 and J usage is TRBJ2-5, with a weak D call TRBD2 (7 bases). CDR1 and CDR2 from the germline V gene are SGHTS and YDEGEE. V was clipped by 2 bases and J by 4 bases, with 15 bases between them. The CDR3 loop spans 15 amino acids.

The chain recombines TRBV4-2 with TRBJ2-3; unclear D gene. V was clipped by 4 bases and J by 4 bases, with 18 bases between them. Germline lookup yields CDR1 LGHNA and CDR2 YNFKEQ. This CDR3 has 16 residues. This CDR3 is CASSPRASTRSDTQYF. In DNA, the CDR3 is TGTGCCAGCAGCCCTCGGGCGAGCACCCGATCAGATACGCAGTATTTT.

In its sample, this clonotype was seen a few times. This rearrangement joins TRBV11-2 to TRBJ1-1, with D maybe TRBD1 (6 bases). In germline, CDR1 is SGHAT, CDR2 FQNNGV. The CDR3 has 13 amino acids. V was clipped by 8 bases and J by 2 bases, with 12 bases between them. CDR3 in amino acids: CASLGGANTEAFF. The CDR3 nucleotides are TGTGCCAGCCTCGGGGGGGCAAACACTGAAGCTTTCTTT.

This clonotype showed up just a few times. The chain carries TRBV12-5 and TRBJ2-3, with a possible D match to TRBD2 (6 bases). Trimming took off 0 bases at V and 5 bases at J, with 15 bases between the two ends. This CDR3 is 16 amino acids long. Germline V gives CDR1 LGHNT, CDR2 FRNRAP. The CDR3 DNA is TGTGCTAGTGGTTTGGTCCCCGGGACTGCGAAAGATACGCAGTATTTT. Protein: CASGLVPGTAKDTQYF.

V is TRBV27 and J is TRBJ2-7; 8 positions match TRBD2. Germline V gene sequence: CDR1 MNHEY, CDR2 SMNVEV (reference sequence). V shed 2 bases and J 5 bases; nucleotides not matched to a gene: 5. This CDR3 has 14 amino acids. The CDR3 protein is CASSLSGSLHEQYF. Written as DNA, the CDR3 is TGTGCCAGCAGTTTAAGCGGGAGTCTCCACGAGCAGTACTTC.

This CDR3 reads CSARPSGERRQAYEQYF. The CDR3, as DNA: TGCAGTGCTAGGCCTAGCGGCGAGAGGCGCCAGGCCTACGAGCAGTACTTC. The chain employs TRBV20-1 and TRBJ2-7; 7 nucleotides agree with TRBD2. Germline assignment: CDR1 DFQATT and CDR2 SNEGSKA (reference sequence). This CDR3 is 17 amino acids long. With V trimmed by 3 bases and J by 2 bases, 16 bases remained unmatched.

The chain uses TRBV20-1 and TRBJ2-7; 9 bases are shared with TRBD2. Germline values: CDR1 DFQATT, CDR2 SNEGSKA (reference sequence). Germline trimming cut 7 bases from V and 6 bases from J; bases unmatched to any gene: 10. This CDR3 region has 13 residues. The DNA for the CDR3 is TGCAGTGGGAACTCTGCGGGGGGGCGCGAGCAGTACTTC. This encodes CSGNSAGGREQYF.